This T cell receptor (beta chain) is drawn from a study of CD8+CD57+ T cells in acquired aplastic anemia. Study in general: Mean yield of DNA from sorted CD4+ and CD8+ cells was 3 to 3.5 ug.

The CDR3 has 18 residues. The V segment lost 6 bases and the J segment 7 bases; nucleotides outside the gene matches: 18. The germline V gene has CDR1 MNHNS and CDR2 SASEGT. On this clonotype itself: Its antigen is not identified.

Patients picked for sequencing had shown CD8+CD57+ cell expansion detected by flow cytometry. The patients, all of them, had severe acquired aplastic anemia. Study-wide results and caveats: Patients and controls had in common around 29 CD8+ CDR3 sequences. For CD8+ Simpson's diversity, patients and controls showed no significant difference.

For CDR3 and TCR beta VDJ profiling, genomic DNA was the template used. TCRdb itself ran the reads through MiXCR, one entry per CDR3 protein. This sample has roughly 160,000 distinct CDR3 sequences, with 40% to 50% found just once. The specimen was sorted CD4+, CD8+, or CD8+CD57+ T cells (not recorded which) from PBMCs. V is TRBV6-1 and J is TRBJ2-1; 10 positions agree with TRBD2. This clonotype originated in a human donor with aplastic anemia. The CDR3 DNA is TGTGCCAGCAGGAAAGGGTGGGCTAGCGGGGGCTTGATGAATGAGCAGTTCTTC. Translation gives CASRKGWASGGLMNEQFF.